The 16 T cell receptor beta chains given below trace back to one sample, sequenced in a study of blood T cells in healthy people across ages. For the second PCR, which ran for about 6 to 11 cycles, a sample-barcoded 5' primer and a J-beta primer mix were used. TCRdb reprocessed the 5' RACE reads via MiXCR and lists one record per CDR3 protein. The sample lists roughly 1.5 million distinct CDR3 sequences; roughly two fifths were seen once. The specimen sequenced was blood. The source is a woman aged 18-29 years in good health.

This clonotype turned up a few times. The chain has TRBV5-1 and TRBJ2-1; D possibly corresponds to TRBD2 (5 bases). Germline V gene lookup returns CDR1 SGHRS and CDR2 YFSETQ. This CDR3 is 15 amino acids long. The V gene lost 1 base and the J gene lost 3 bases, with 11 bases spanning the gap. CDR3 amino acids: CASSLYSGDYNEQFF. DNA of the CDR3: TGCGCCAGCAGCTTGTACAGCGGAGACTACAATGAGCAGTTCTTC.

CDR3: CATRDHTGQPTQYF. CDR3 in DNA: TGTGCCACCAGAGACCACACGGGACAGCCTACGCAGTATTTT. The chain employs TRBV10-3 and TRBJ2-3, with 7 bases aligning to TRBD1. In germline, CDR1 is ENHRY, CDR2 SYGVKD. V lost 10 bases to trimming and J lost 8 bases; unmatched junction nucleotides: 15. CDR3 length equals 14 residues.

Only a few counts were recorded for this clonotype. The chain links TRBV6-1 to TRBJ1-2; D uncertain. Germline V CDR1 and CDR2: MNHNS, SASEGT. The CDR3 length is 16 residues. Trimming shortened V by 1 base and J by 7 bases, and 19 bases separated the two germline ends. The CDR3 coding sequence is TGTGCCAGCAGTGAAGAGGCGGACCGAGGTCTGGCTGGCTACACCTTC. It translates to CASSEEADRGLAGYTF.

The chain employs TRBV9 and TRBJ2-7; 9 nucleotides agree with TRBD2. V dropped 5 bases and J dropped 6; count of bases not matched to a gene: 6. This CDR3 has 13 residues. The germline V gene has CDR1 SGDLS and CDR2 YYNGEE. CDR3 amino acids: CASSSGGRSEQYF. In nucleotides, the CDR3 is TGTGCCAGCAGTAGCGGGGGACGCTCCGAGCAGTACTTC.

A remark on this clonotype: A read error may be the cause here, since a much bigger clone is one base away. CDR3 sequence (DNA): TGCAGTGCTCCGGGCTTCGGCGACAATGAGCAGTTCTTC. Encoded protein: CSAPGFGDNEQFF. The rearrangement joins TRBV20-1 to TRBJ2-1; no definite D call. The V end lost 5 bases, the J end lost 5 bases, and 13 bases lay between the germline ends. The germline V gene encodes CDR1 DFQATT and CDR2 SNEGSKA (reference sequence). The CDR3 spans 13 residues.

The V and J genes are TRBV6-6 and TRBJ2-7, with D possibly TRBD2 on 5 matching bases. Germline assignment: CDR1 MNHNY and CDR2 SVGAGI (reference sequence). The length of the CDR3 is 13 residues. V lost 7 bases and J 7 bases, leaving 17 bases between the germline ends. The CDR3 DNA follows: TGTGCCAGCAACCACGGACTGGTGGATGAGCAGTACTTC. This sequence encodes CASNHGLVDEQYF.

This clonotype was seen a handful of times. The chain combines TRBV10-3 with TRBJ1-1, with a possible D match to TRBD1 (6 bases). The V and J ends lost 7 bases and 1 base respectively, with 10 bases between them. Germline V gene data show CDR1 as ENHRY and CDR2 as SYGVKD. The length of the CDR3 is 13 residues. CDR3 nucleotide sequence: TGTGCCATCAAGCCAGGGGCGAACACTGAAGCTTTCTTT. Protein sequence: CAIKPGANTEAFF.

The rearrangement links TRBV28 to TRBJ2-7; D might be TRBD1 (6 bases). The V end lost 7 bases, the J end lost 4 bases, and 14 bases lay between the germline ends. Germline CDR1 and CDR2: MDHEN and SYDVKM. CDR3 length equals 13 residues. CDR3 in DNA: TGTGCCAGCAAGACAGGAGGATCGTACGAGCAGTACTTC. Its translation is CASKTGGSYEQYF.

The CDR3 spells CASMELAANTGELFF. As DNA, the CDR3 is TGTGCCAGCATGGAACTAGCGGCGAACACCGGGGAGCTGTTTTTT. V and J are TRBV7-9 and TRBJ2-2; 8 bases align to TRBD2. J gave up 0 bases and V 7 bases, and 4 bases lay outside the gene matches. CDR1 and CDR2 from the germline V gene are SEHNR and FQNEAQ (reference sequence). The CDR3 consists of 15 residues.

The genes are TRBV7-3 and TRBJ2-1; 9 nucleotides line up with TRBD2. V lost 1 base to trimming and J lost 3 bases; unmatched junction nucleotides: 7. CDR3 length equals 17 residues. Germline assignment: CDR1 SGHTA and CDR2 FQGTGA. CDR3 region: CASSLSSSAGGYNEQFF. The CDR3 DNA follows: TGTGCCAGCAGCTTAAGTTCATCAGCGGGAGGCTACAATGAGCAGTTCTTC.

The chain recombines TRBV6-6 with TRBJ2-3; D ambiguous. Germline V lookup: CDR1 MNHNY, CDR2 SVGAGI (reference sequence). Trimming shortened V by 7 bases and J by 4 bases, and 9 bases separated the two germline ends. This CDR3 region has 12 residues. CDR3 DNA sequence: TGTGCCAGCAATCCAAGTCCAGATACGCAGTATTTT. This translates into CASNPSPDTQYF.

This clonotype was counted a few times. V is TRBV6-2 or TRBV6-3 and J is TRBJ2-7; the D call may be TRBD1 or TRBD2 (5 bases each). The CDR3 consists of 13 residues. Trimming took off 7 bases at V and 6 bases at J, with 16 bases between the two ends. The V gene's germline CDR1 is MNHEY and CDR2 SVGEGT. The CDR3 sequence: CASNPGGTREQYF. For the CDR3, the DNA is TGTGCCAGCAACCCTGGGGGAACCCGCGAGCAGTACTTC.

This clonotype was observed a few times. The chain links TRBV12-3 or TRBV12-4 to TRBJ1-2, with D hard to call. The V gene lost 3 bases and the J gene lost 2 bases, with 13 bases spanning the gap. There are 15 residues in the CDR3. The CDR3 sequence is CASSLRRTENYGYTF. DNA of the CDR3: TGTGCCAGCAGTTTGAGACGGACTGAGAACTATGGCTACACCTTC.

Here the CDR3 DNA reads TGTGCCACCAGCAAGATCGCGGATACGCAGTATTTT. Translated, it gives CATSKIADTQYF. V usage is TRBV15 and J usage is TRBJ2-3; D is unresolved. Per germline, CDR1 LNHNV and CDR2 YYDKDF (reference sequence). The CDR3 contains 12 residues. V dropped 4 bases and J dropped 6 bases, with 8 bases sitting between them.

The sample holds a few counts of this clonotype. This chain links TRBV9 with TRBJ1-2; 8 positions agree with TRBD1. V lost 0 bases and J lost 0; bases outside the gene matches: 1. Germline values: CDR1 SGDLS, CDR2 YYNGEE. This CDR3 is built from 15 residues. CDR3 protein: CASSVGGQANYGYTF. The CDR3 DNA reads TGTGCCAGCAGCGTAGGGGGACAGGCTAACTATGGCTACACCTTC.

The rearrangement uses TRBV20-1 and TRBJ2-3; 11 bases align to TRBD2. The CDR3 spans 16 residues. V lost 5 bases, J lost 0 bases, and 7 bases stayed unmatched. Germline V gene sequence: CDR1 DFQATT, CDR2 SNEGSKA (reference sequence). The DNA for the CDR3 is TGCAGTGCTGCTCCGGGACTAGCGGCGAGCACAGATACGCAGTATTTT. Translating it yields CSAAPGLAASTDTQYF.